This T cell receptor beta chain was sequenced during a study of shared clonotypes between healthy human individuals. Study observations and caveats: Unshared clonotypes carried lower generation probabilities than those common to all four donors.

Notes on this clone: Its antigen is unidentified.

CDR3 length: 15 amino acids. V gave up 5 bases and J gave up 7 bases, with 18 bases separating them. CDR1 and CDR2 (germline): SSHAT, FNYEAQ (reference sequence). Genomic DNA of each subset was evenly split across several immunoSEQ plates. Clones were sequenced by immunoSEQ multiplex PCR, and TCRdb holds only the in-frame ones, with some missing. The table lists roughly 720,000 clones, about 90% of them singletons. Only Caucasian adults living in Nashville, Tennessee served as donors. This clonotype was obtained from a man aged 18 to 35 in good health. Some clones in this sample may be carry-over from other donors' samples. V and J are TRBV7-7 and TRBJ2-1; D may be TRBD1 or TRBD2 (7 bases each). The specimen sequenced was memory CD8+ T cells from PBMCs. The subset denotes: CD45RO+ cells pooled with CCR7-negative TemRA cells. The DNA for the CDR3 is TGTGCCAGCAGCACCCGGGACAGCGGGATGAATGAGCAGTTCTTC. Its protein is CASSTRDSGMNEQFF.